One sample yielded the 6 T cell receptor beta chains listed below, sequenced in a study of cytomegalovirus exposure and HLA in healthy donors. The study ran its PCR with 60 Vbeta and 13 Jbeta primers. The repertoire was sequenced with immunoSEQ multiplex PCR; TCRdb's copy has only in-frame clones and lacks some. The sample's table shows some 130,000 clones. Material: PBMCs. These receptors all come from a man aged 18 to 35 in good health and CMV-seronegative.

The genes are TRBV11-1 and TRBJ2-2; D might be TRBD2 (6 bases). V was pared by 0 bases and J by 4 bases, with 9 bases between. This CDR3 has 15 residues. Germline assignment: CDR1 SGHAT and CDR2 FQDESV (reference sequence). The CDR3 coding sequence is TGTGCCAGCAGCTTAGCCGGGGGTAGCACCGGGGAGCTGTTTTTT. It translates to CASSLAGGSTGELFF.

This chain joins TRBV4-1 and TRBJ2-7; possibly TRBD1 for D (8 bases). The CDR3 extends over 16 amino acids. Germline V CDR1 and CDR2: MGHRA, YSYEKL. V lost 3 bases and J 3 bases, leaving 18 bases between the germline ends. CDR3 loop: CASSQGGGRGHYEQYF. The CDR3 bases are TGCGCCAGCAGCCAGGGGGGGGGCAGGGGGCACTACGAGCAGTACTTC.

V is TRBV4-3 and J is TRBJ2-7, with 7 nucleotides matching TRBD1. This CDR3 spans 15 amino acids. The V gene's germline CDR1 is LGHNA and CDR2 YSLEER. With 0 bases clipped from V and 5 bases from J, the junction kept 7 bases outside the gene matches. CDR3: CASSQDRQGFDEQYF. The CDR3 DNA reads TGCGCCAGCAGCCAAGATCGACAGGGTTTCGACGAGCAGTACTTC.

The J gene is TRBJ2-2, the V gene TRBV27; perhaps TRBD1 as D (5 bases). The CDR3 has 15 residues. CDR1 and CDR2 from the germline V gene are MNHEY and SMNVEV (reference sequence). V shed 5 bases and J shed 1 base, with 11 bases lying between them. The CDR3 nucleotides read TGTGCCAGCAGTAGACAGACCCGGAACACCGGGGAGCTGTTTTTT. This gives the protein CASSRQTRNTGELFF.

The rearrangement joins TRBV28 to TRBJ2-2; the D gene is possibly TRBD1 (6 bases). The CDR3 runs to 14 residues. Between the trimmed V and J ends, which lost 5 bases and 6 bases, there was a span of 13 bases. Germline-derived CDR1 and CDR2 are MDHEN and SYDVKM. CDR3 in DNA: TGTGCCAGCAGTATTAAAACAGGGCCCGGGGAGCTGTTTTTT. Its translation is CASSIKTGPGELFF.

The chain is built from TRBV27 and TRBJ1-3; TRBD1 agrees at 8 bases. The CDR3 has 16 amino acids. V lost 6 bases and J lost 3; bases outside the gene matches: 10. Per the germline V gene, CDR1 is MNHEY and CDR2 is SMNVEV (reference sequence). CDR3 amino acids: CASSPAGGVFGNTIYF. CDR3 nucleotide sequence: TGTGCCAGCAGCCCCGCAGGGGGCGTTTTTGGAAACACCATATATTTT.